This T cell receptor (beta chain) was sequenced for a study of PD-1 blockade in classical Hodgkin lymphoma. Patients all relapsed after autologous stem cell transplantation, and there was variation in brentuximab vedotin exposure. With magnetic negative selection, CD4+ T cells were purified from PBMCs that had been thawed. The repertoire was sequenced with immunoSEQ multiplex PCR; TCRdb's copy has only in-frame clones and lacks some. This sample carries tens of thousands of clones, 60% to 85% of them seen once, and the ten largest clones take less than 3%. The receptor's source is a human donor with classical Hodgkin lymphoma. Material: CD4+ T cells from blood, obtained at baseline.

The chain's CDR3 is CAIPRGRLDTQYF. CDR3 in DNA: TGTGCCATCCCGCGGGGGCGCCTAGATACGCAGTATTTT. The chain links TRBV7-9 to TRBJ2-3, with D possibly being TRBD2 (7 bases). This CDR3 comprises 13 residues. The ends were cut back, 10 bases at V and 5 bases at J, with 16 bases in the middle. Germline V gives CDR1 SEHNR, CDR2 FQNEAQ (reference sequence).